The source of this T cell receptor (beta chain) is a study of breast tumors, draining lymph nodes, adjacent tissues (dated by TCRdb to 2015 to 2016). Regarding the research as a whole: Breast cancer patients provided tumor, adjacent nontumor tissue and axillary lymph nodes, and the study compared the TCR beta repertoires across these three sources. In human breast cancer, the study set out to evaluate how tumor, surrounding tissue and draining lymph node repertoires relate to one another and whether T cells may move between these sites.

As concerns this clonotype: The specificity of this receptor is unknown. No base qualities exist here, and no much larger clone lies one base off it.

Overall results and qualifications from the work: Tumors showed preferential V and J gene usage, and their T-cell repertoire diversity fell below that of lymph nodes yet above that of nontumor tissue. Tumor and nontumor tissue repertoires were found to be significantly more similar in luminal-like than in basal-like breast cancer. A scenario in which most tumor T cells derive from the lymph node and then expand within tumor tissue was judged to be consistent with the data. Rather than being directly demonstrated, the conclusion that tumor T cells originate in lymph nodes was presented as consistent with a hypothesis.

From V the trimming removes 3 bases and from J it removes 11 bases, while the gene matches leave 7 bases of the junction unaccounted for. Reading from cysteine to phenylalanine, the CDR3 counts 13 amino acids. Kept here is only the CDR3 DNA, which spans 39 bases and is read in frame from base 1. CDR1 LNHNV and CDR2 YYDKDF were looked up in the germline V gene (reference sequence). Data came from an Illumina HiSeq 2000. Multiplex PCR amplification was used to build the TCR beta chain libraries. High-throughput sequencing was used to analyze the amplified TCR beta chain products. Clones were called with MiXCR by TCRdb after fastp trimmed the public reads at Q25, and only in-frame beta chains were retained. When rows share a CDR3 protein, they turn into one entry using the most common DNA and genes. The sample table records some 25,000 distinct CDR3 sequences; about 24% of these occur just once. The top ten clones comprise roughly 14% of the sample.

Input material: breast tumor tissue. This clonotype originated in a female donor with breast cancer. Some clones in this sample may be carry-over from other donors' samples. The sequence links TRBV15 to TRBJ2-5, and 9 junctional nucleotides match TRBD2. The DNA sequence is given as TGTGCCACCAGCAGTGGGACTAGCCCTAAGCAGTACTTC. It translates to CATSSGTSPKQYF.